This T cell receptor beta chain was profiled in a study of T cell repertoires in cytomegalovirus infection. Study summary: The public TCR beta signatures pointed to both CMV infection and matching HLA type. Study conclusions and caveats: HLA-C-restricted TCR beta clonotypes specific for CMV led the ex vivo response. There were carriers of CMV plus the relevant HLA, and cumulative public TCR beta family frequency identified them.

In regard to this clonotype: The antigen is not known.

TCRdb used MiXCR to reprocess the reads, holding one entry per CDR3 protein. The data hold about 320,000 distinct CDR3 sequences, with 9.5% observed a single time. The CDR3 is 13 amino acids. V lost 6 bases, J lost 6 bases, and 14 bases lay in between. Germline CDR1 and CDR2: MNHEY and SVGEGT. The receptor was isolated from a human donor in good health (CMV status not recorded). Some clones in this sample may be carry-over from other donors' samples. The sequenced sample consisted of PBMCs. The J gene is TRBJ1-1, the V gene TRBV6-2 or TRBV6-3; D unresolved. CDR3 amino acids: CASSQPRRSEAFF. CDR3 in DNA: TGTGCCAGCAGCCAACCCCGGAGATCTGAAGCTTTCTTT.